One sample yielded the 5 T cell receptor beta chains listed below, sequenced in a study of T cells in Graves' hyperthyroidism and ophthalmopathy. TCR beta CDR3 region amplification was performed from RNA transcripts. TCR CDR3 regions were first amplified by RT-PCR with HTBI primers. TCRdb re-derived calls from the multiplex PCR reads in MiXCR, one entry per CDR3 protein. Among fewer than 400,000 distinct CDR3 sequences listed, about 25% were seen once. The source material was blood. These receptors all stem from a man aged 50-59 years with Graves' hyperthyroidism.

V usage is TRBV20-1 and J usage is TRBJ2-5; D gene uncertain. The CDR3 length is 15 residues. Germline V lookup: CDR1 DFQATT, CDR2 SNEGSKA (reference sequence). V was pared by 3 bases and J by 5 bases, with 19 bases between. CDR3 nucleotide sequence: TGCAGTGCTAGTCTACAAGGCGGAGTACAGGAGACCCAGTACTTC. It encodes CSASLQGGVQETQYF.

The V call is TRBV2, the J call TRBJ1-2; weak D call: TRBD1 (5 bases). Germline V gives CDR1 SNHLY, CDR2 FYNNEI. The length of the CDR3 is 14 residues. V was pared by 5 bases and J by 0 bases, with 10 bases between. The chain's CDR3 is CASSSQGANYGYTF. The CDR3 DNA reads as TGTGCCAGCAGTTCTCAGGGAGCTAACTATGGCTACACCTTC.

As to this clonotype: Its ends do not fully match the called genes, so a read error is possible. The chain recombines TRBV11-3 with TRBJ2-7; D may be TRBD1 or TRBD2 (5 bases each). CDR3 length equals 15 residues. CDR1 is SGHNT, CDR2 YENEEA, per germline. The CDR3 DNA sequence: TGTGCCAGCAGCTTATCTGGGGGAATCTCCTTCGAGCAGTACTTC. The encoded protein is CASSLSGGISFEQYF. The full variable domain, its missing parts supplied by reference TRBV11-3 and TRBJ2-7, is EAGVVQSPRYKIIEKKQPVAFWCNPISGHNTLYWYLQNLGQGPELLIRYENEEAVDDSQLPKDRFSAERLKGVDSTLKIQPAELGDSAVYLCASSLSGGISFEQYFGPGTRLTVT.

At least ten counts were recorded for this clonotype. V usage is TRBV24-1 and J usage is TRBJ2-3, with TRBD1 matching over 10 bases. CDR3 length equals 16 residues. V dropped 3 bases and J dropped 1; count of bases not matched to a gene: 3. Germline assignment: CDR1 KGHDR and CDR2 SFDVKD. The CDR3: CATSDVGTGGTDTQYF. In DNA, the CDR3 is TGTGCCACCAGTGATGTCGGGACAGGGGGCACAGATACGCAGTATTTT.

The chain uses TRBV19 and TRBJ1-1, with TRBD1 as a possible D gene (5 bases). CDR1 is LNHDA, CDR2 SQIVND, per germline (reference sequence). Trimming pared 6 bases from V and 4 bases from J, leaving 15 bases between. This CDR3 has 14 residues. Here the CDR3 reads CASRPGFESTEAFF. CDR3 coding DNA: TGTGCCAGTAGACCAGGGTTTGAGAGCACTGAAGCTTTCTTT.